Reported below is one TCR beta chain. Antigen specificity is unknown. The data belong to a study of PD-L1 blockade in urothelial cancer. Germline V gives CDR1 SGHRS, CDR2 YFSETQ. This CDR3 spans 18 amino acids. V gave up 0 bases and J gave up 3 bases, with 21 bases separating them. Time point given: peripheral blood 6 weeks after treatment start. The assay was immunoSEQ multiplex PCR, and TCRdb's table has in-frame clones only and misses some. Among roughly 45,000 clones listed, approximately 80% were seen once. Study observations and caveats: Stronger expansion of tumor-associated clones in blood at 3 weeks distinguished durable-benefit patients.

This receptor was obtained from a man between 65 and 85 years old with urothelial cancer. This rearrangement joins TRBV5-1 to TRBJ1-2, with D uncertain. The material was PBMCs, obtained around atezolizumab (anti-PD-L1) treatment. CDR3 in amino acids: CASSLVSGRGRVHYGYTF. CDR3 in DNA: TGCGCCAGCAGCTTGGTTTCCGGCCGCGGGAGGGTCCACTATGGCTACACCTTC.